This entry features one T cell receptor (beta chain) sequence. Its antigen is unknown. One end of the junction fails to match germline, which may point to a read error. The data stem from a study of T cell repertoires in cytomegalovirus infection. Study summary: Well-studied HLA-B-restricted epitopes and recently identified HLA-C-restricted epitopes of CMV were both used in the study. CMV infection and matching HLA type were both indicated by public TCR beta signatures.

Findings and caveats of the study: Carriers of CMV plus the relevant HLA were identified by cumulative public TCR beta family frequency. HLA-C-restricted CMV clonotypes gave the most frequent clonotype in two of eight donors.

One entry per CDR3 protein, called by TCRdb with MiXCR from the reads. The data hold 95,000 to 120,000 distinct CDR3 sequences, with under 35% observed a single time. Germline V gene sequence: CDR1 SEHNR, CDR2 FQNEAQ (reference sequence). The CDR3 contains 16 residues. Sequences were derived from CD8+ T cells from cultured PBMCs, sampled from culture after CMV antigen stimulation. This clonotype originated in a human donor in good health (CMV status not recorded). Some clones in this sample may be carry-over from other donors' samples. This rearrangement joins TRBV7-9 to TRBJ2-4, with D possibly TRBD1 on 6 matching bases. The CDR3, as DNA: TGTACCAGCAGCTCTCCGGGACATCTATTCAAAAACATTCAGTACTTC. Encoded protein: CTSSSPGHLFKNIQYF.